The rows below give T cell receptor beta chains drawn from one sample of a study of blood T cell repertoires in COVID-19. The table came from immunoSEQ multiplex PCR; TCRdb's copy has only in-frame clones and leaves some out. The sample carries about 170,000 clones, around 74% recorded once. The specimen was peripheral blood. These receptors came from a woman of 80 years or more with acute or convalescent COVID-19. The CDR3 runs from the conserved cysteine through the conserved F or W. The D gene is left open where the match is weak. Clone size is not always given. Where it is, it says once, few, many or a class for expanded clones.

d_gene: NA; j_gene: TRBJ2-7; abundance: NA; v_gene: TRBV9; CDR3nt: TGTGCCAGCAGCGTAGTTCCGGGTACCTACGAGCAGTACTTC; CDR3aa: CASSVVPGTYEQYF
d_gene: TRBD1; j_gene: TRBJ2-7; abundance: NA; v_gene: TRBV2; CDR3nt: TGTGCCTGCAAACCCGGGACAGGGGACGAGCAGTACTTC; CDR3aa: CACKPGTGDEQYF
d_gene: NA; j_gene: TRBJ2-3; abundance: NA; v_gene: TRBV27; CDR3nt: TGTGCCAGCAGTCCCCTGGGTAGGGAGGCAGATACGCAGTATTTT; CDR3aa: CASSPLGREADTQYF
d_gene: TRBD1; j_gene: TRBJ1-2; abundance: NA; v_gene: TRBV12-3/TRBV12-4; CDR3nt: TGTGCCAGCAGTTTTCAGGGGGACTATGGCTACACCTTC; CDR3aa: CASSFQGDYGYTF
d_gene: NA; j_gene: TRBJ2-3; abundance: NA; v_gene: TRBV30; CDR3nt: TGTGCCTGGAGTCGGACAGCGAACACAGATACGCAGTATTTT; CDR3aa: CAWSRTANTDTQYF
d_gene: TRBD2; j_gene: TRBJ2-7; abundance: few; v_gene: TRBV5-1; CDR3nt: TGCGCCAGCAGCTTGGGCCCTAGCGGGTCATACGAGCAGTACTTC; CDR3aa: CASSLGPSGSYEQYF
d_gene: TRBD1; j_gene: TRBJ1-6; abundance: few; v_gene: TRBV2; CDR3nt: TGTGCCAGCAGTGTAGAGACAGGGGCTCATTCACCCCTCCACTTT; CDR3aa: CASSVETGAHSPLHF
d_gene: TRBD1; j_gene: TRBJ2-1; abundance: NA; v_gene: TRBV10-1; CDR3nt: TGCGCCAGCAGTGATGGACAGGGTTACAATGAGCAGTTCTTC; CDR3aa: CASSDGQGYNEQFF
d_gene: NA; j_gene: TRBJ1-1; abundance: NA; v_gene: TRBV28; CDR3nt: TGTGCCAGCAGTTTATTGTATTGGGGCAGGACGAACACTGAAGCTTTCTTT; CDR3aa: CASSLLYWGRTNTEAFF
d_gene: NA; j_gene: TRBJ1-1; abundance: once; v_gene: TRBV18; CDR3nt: TGTGCCAGCTCACCACTACAGGGTGAAGCTTTCTTT; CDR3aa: CASSPLQGEAFF
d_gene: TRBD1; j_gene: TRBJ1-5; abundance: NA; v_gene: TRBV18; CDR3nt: TGTGCCAGCTCACCCCTGACAGGGGGCAATCAGCCCCAGCATTTT; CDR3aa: CASSPLTGGNQPQHF
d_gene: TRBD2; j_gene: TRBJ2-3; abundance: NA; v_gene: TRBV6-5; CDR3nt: TGTGCCAGCAGGCCACCTACCGGGACTAGCTATTTC; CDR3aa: CASRPPTGTSYF
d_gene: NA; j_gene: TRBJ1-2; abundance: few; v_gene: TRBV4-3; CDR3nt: TGCGCCAGCAGCCAAGCTAACCCGGGATGGAACTATGGCTACACCTTC; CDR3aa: CASSQANPGWNYGYTF
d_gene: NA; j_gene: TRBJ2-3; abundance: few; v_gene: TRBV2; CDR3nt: TGTGCCAGCAGGCAGGGGGGCACAGGGGATACGCAGTATTTT; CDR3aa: CASRQGGTGDTQYF
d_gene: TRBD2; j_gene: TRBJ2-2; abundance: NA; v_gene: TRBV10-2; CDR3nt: TGCGCCAGCCACGATGGGGGGGGAAACACCGGGGAGCTGTTTTTT; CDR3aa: CASHDGGGNTGELFF
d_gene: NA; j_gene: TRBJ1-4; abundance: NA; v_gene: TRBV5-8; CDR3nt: TGTGCCAGCAGCTTGGAGGGAGGCATAAATGAAAAACTGTTTTTT; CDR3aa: CASSLEGGINEKLFF
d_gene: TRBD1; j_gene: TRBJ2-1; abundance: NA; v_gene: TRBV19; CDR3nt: TGTGCCAGTACAGGGACAGCCGACAATGAGCAGTTCTTC; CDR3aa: CASTGTADNEQFF
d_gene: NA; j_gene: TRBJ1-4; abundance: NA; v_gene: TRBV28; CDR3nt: TGTGCCAGCAGCTGGGACTTTGAAAAACTGTTTTTT; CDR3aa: CASSWDFEKLFF
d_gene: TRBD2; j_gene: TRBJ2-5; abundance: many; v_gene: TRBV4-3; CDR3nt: TGCGCCAGCAGCCGAGTACTAGCGGGCCAAGAGACCCAGTACTTC; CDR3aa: CASSRVLAGQETQYF
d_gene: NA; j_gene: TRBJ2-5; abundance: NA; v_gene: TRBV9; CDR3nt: TGTGCCAGCAGCGTAGGGGGACGGGGAGGTGCGGAGACCCAGTACTTC; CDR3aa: CASSVGGRGGAETQYF
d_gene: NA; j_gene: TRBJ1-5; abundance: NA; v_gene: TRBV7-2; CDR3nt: TGTGCCAGCAGCTCAGTCGGAGGTTTTAGGCCCCAGCATTTT; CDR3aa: CASSSVGGFRPQHF
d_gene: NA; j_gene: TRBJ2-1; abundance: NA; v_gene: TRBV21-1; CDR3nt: TGTGCCACCCCGGCAGATAGCGGGATATTAGAGCAGTTCTTC; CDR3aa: CATPADSGILEQFF
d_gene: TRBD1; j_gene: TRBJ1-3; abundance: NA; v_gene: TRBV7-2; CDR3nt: TGTGCCAGCAGCTTGGACAGGAGCTCTGGAAACACCATATATTTT; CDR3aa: CASSLDRSSGNTIYF
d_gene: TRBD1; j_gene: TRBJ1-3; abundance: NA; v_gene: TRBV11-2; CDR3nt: TGTGCCACCGTAACGGGGGGGACAGGGGCCCTTTACTCTGGAAACACCATATATTTT; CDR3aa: CATVTGGTGALYSGNTIYF
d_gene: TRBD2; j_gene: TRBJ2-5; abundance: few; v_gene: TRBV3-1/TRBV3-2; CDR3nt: TGTGCCAGCAGCCACTTTGCGCCTAGCGGGAGGTACCAAGAGACCCAGTACTTC; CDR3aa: CASSHFAPSGRYQETQYF
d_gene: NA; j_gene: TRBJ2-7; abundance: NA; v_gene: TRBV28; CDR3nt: TGTGCCAGCAGTTTATCGGGTTTTGGGTACGAGCAGTACTTC; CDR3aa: CASSLSGFGYEQYF
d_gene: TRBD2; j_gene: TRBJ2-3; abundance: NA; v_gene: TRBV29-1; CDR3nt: TGCAGCGTTCTAGCGGCACGCACAGATACGCAGTATTTT; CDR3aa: CSVLAARTDTQYF
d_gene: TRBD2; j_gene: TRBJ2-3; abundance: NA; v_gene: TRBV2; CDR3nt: TGTGCCAGCAGCACGAACCCGGGGGGAGATACGCAGTATTTT; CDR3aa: CASSTNPGGDTQYF
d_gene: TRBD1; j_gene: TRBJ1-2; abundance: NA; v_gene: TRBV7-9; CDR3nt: TGTGCCAGCAGCACTACCCGGGACAGGGCGGGCTATGGCTACACCTTC; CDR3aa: CASSTTRDRAGYGYTF
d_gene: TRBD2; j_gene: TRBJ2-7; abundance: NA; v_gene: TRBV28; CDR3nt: TGTGCCAGCAGTACTAGCGGGGAGGTCTTCGAGCAGTACTTC; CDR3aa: CASSTSGEVFEQYF
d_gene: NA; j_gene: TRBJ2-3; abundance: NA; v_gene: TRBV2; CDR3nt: TGTGCCAGCAGTGTGCGGGATTCTAGCACAGATACGCAGTATTTT; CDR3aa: CASSVRDSSTDTQYF
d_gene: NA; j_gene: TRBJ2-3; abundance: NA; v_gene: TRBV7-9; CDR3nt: TGTGCCAGCAGCTTCGGTGTTGAAGATACGCAGTATTTT; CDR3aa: CASSFGVEDTQYF
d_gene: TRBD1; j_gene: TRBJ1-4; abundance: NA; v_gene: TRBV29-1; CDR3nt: TGCAGCGTTCTCGAGCCGGGACAGTATTATGAAAAACTGTTTTTT; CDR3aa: CSVLEPGQYYEKLFF